Each of the 11 T cell receptor beta chains below was sequenced from the same sample in a study of cytomegalovirus exposure and HLA in healthy donors. The PCR contained 60 Vbeta and 13 Jbeta primers. The assay was immunoSEQ multiplex PCR, and TCRdb's table has in-frame clones only and misses some. The top ten hold 4.5% to 7% of the sample, which has more than 200,000 clones, 82% seen once. Sequenced: PBMCs. The receptor set was obtained from a man aged 35 to 55 in good health and CMV-seropositive.

In DNA, the CDR3 is TGCGCCAGCAGCCAAGACGCGGTCCAGGGGCACTATGGCTACACCTTC. Amino acids: CASSQDAVQGHYGYTF. This sequence joins TRBV4-1 and TRBJ1-2; D possibly corresponds to TRBD1 (6 bases). CDR3 length: 16 amino acids. Germline CDR1 MGHRA, CDR2 YSYEKL. Trimming left V 0 bases short and J 3 bases short, with 14 bases between.

Only one count was recorded for this clone. The chain is built from TRBV6-5 and TRBJ2-2; D possibly corresponds to TRBD2 (6 bases). The length of the CDR3 is 16 residues. V dropped 2 bases and J dropped 0 bases, with 10 bases sitting between them. Germline V gives CDR1 MNHEY, CDR2 SVGAGI. The CDR3 DNA follows: TGTGCCAGCAGTTACCCCGCGGGAACGAACACCGGGGAGCTGTTTTTT. Translation gives CASSYPAGTNTGELFF.

The chain couples TRBV10-1 to TRBJ2-3; D is undetermined. V was clipped by 0 bases and J by 1 base, with 5 bases between them. The germline gives CDR1 WNHNN, CDR2 SYGVQD (reference sequence). The CDR3 is made up of 14 amino acids. In DNA form, the CDR3 reads TGCGCCAGCAGTGAGTCGGCTCGCACAGATACGCAGTATTTT. Protein: CASSESARTDTQYF.

The chain combines TRBV29-1 with TRBJ2-1; TRBD2 matches 12 bases. The CDR3 length is 13 residues. After removal of 4 bases from V and 10 bases from J, the junction contained 5 bases not matched to a gene. Germline CDR1 is SQVTM and CDR2 is ANQGSEA. The chain's CDR3 is CSVASGRGGEQFF. The CDR3 DNA reads TGCAGCGTTGCTAGCGGGAGGGGTGGCGAGCAGTTCTTC.

The chain is built from TRBV4-1 and TRBJ1-2, with 7 bases lining up with TRBD1. The CDR3 contains 11 residues. CDR1 is MGHRA and CDR2 is YSYEKL in the germline V gene. J gave up 8 bases and V 3 bases, and 0 bases lay outside the gene matches. The CDR3 bases are TGCGCCAGCAGCCAGGACAGGGGCTACACCTTC. As protein: CASSQDRGYTF.

This clone showed up just once. The rearrangement links TRBV6-6 to TRBJ2-1; 15 bases line up with TRBD2. CDR1 and CDR2 (germline): MNHNY, SVGAGI (reference sequence). Germline trimming cut 5 bases from V and 8 bases from J; bases unmatched to any gene: 4. The CDR3 loop spans 15 amino acids. As DNA, the CDR3 is TGTGCCAGCAGTGGCGGACTAGCGGGAGGGGATGAGCAGTTCTTC. Translation gives CASSGGLAGGDEQFF.

The chain couples TRBV7-3 to TRBJ2-7; perhaps TRBD1 as D (5 bases). With 1 base removed from V and 13 bases from J, the gap between germline ends came to 5 bases. CDR3 length: 9 residues. Germline CDR1 and CDR2: SGHTA and FQGTGA. CDR3 in amino acids: CASSLRGYF. For the CDR3, the DNA is TGTGCCAGCAGCTTAAGGGGCTACTTC.

CDR3 DNA sequence: TGTGCCAGCAGCCAGGGACACTCACAAGAGACCCAGTACTTC. Translation: CASSQGHSQETQYF. This chain joins TRBV7-3 and TRBJ2-5; possible D gene TRBD1, 6 bases. The CDR3 contains 14 residues. Germline CDR1 SGHTA, CDR2 FQGTGA. With 5 bases removed from V and 2 bases from J, the gap between germline ends came to 12 bases.

This chain connects TRBV27 to TRBJ2-1; TRBD2 is a possible D gene (6 bases). Germline V lookup: CDR1 MNHEY, CDR2 SMNVEV (reference sequence). The CDR3 sequence is 13 residues long. V was shortened by 5 bases and J by 8 bases, with 13 bases between the two germline ends. In DNA, the CDR3 is TGTGCCAGCAGTCAGGACGGGGAGGATGAGCAGTTCTTC. Residues: CASSQDGEDEQFF.

The chain couples TRBV11-2 to TRBJ2-3; no definite D call. The CDR3 contains 15 residues. CDR1 SGHAT and CDR2 FQNNGV come from the germline V gene. V was pared by 1 base and J by 4 bases, with 12 bases between. The CDR3 region has the DNA TGTGCCAGCAGCTTAGTTTCAGGTTTCCCAGATACGCAGTATTTT. Its translation: CASSLVSGFPDTQYF.

The rearrangement links TRBV10-1 to TRBJ1-3; TRBD1 is a possible D gene (6 bases). This CDR3 comprises 14 residues. The germline V gene has CDR1 WNHNN and CDR2 SYGVQD (reference sequence). V lost 7 bases and J lost 1, with 11 bases in between. Written as DNA, the CDR3 is TGCGCCAGCACCTCGGGACAATCTGGAAACACCATATATTTT. Translation gives CASTSGQSGNTIYF.